This TCR beta chain was sequenced during a study of blood T cell repertoires in COVID-19. On the study more broadly: The United States, Italy and Spain provided the acute and convalescent COVID-19 samples. T cells, B-cell-depleted T cells, or PBMCs supplied cDNA or gDNA.

The CDR3 runs to 14 residues. Germline V gene data show CDR1 as SEHNR and CDR2 as FQNEAQ (reference sequence). Deletions cut 3 bases from V and 0 bases from J, with 6 bases between. TCRdb's copy holds only in-frame clones and misses some; the assay was immunoSEQ multiplex PCR. The sample carries under 450,000 clones, about 87% recorded once. Everyone who took part was about 18 to 90 years old, and they came from 20 to 25 US areas. The receptor's source is a man in his thirties or forties who had recovered from COVID-19. The V call is TRBV7-9, the J call TRBJ1-5, with D uncertain. The sequenced sample consisted of PBMCs or T cells enriched from blood (not recorded which). This CDR3 reads CASSFGYSNQPQHF. CDR3 DNA sequence: TGTGCCAGCAGCTTCGGGTATAGCAATCAGCCCCAGCATTTT.